Below are 22 T cell receptor beta chains sequenced from a single sample in a study of neurological immune-mediated disorders. MiXCR, run by TCRdb on the 5' RACE reads, gives a single entry per CDR3 protein. Among 95,000 to 110,000 distinct CDR3 sequences listed, under 14% were seen once. Time point given: longitudinal time-point 3. Sequences were obtained from PBMCs. The receptor source for this set is a female donor with HTLV-1-associated myelopathy (HAM/TSP).

This clonotype showed up many times. The V gene is TRBV28, the J gene TRBJ2-7; the match to TRBD1 covers 8 bases. Germline-derived CDR1 and CDR2 are MDHEN and SYDVKM. The V and J ends lost 7 bases and 5 bases, in that order; junction bases with no gene match: 10. This CDR3 comprises 14 residues. The CDR3 DNA follows: TGTGCCAGCATCCCGACGGCAGGGGGCCACGAGCAGTACTTC. This codes for CASIPTAGGHEQYF.

This clonotype was seen at least ten times. The rearrangement uses TRBV12-3 or TRBV12-4 and TRBJ2-7; the D is unclear. V lost 6 bases and J 6 bases, leaving 12 bases between the germline ends. The CDR3 runs 12 residues. The CDR3 region is CASSPTGAEQYF. Written as DNA, the CDR3 is TGTGCCAGCAGCCCAACCGGCGCCGAGCAGTACTTC.

Many counts were recorded for this clonotype. This chain joins TRBV2 and TRBJ2-7; TRBD2 is a possible D gene (7 bases). The CDR3 is made up of 13 amino acids. Germline V gene data show CDR1 as SNHLY and CDR2 as FYNNEI. V was shortened by 0 bases and J by 6 bases, with 9 bases between the two germline ends. CDR3 sequence reads: CASSEAGGGEQYF. The CDR3 DNA sequence: TGTGCCAGCAGTGAAGCGGGAGGGGGCGAGCAGTACTTC.

This clonotype was observed many times. This chain uses TRBV14 with TRBJ2-7; the D is unclear. In germline, CDR1 is SGHDN, CDR2 FVKESK. V was pared by 4 bases and J by 7 bases, with 14 bases between. The CDR3 consists of 13 residues. CDR3 residues: CASSPTTPREQYF. The CDR3, as DNA: TGTGCCAGCAGCCCAACTACCCCTCGTGAGCAGTACTTC. Supplemented by reference TRBV14 and TRBJ2-7, the full variable domain reads EAGVTQFPSHSVIEKGQTVTLRCDPISGHDNLYWYRRVMGKEIKFLLHFVKESKQDESGMPNNRFLAERTGGTYSTLKVQPAELEDSGVYFCASSPTTPREQYFGPGTRLTVT.

This clonotype was detected many times. This sequence joins TRBV25-1 and TRBJ2-5; no definite D call. Per the germline V gene, CDR1 is MGHDK and CDR2 is SYGVNS. Trimming removed 0 bases at V and 9 bases at J, with 5 bases between. The CDR3 sequence is 11 residues long. The CDR3 loop reads CASSEYQAQYF. CDR3 nucleotides: TGTGCCAGCAGTGAATACCAGGCCCAGTACTTC.

The genes are TRBV20-1 and TRBJ1-5; perhaps TRBD1 as D (6 bases). The CDR3 is made up of 13 amino acids. Germline loops: CDR1 DFQATT, CDR2 SNEGSKA (reference sequence). V lost 2 bases and J lost 5, with 10 bases in between. This CDR3 reads CSARTQGDQPQHF. DNA for the CDR3: TGCAGTGCTAGAACACAGGGTGATCAGCCCCAGCATTTT.

Ten or more counts support this clonotype. The chain recombines TRBV4-1 with TRBJ2-2; TRBD1 matches at 7 bases. Unmatched junction bases numbered 5, after V lost 2 bases and J lost 2 bases. Per germline, CDR1 MGHRA and CDR2 YSYEKL. The CDR3 spans 16 residues. The CDR3: CASSQSGTANTGELFF. The CDR3 bases are TGCGCCAGCAGCCAATCCGGGACAGCAAACACCGGGGAGCTGTTTTTT.

The genes are TRBV5-1 and TRBJ2-7, with 10 bases identical to TRBD2. The junction had 8 bases not matched to a gene; V was cut back by 0 bases and J by 5 bases. The CDR3 sequence is 16 residues long. CDR1 and CDR2 (germline): SGHRS, YFSETQ. This CDR3 is CASSLAERGGNDEQYF. In DNA, the CDR3 is TGCGCCAGCAGCTTGGCCGAGCGGGGGGGCAACGACGAGCAGTACTTC.

This clonotype was counted ten times or more. DNA for the CDR3: TGCAGTGCGGCAGCGGGGTTGAACACCGGGGAGCTGTTTTTT. Translating gives CSAAAGLNTGELFF. The V gene is TRBV20-1, the J gene TRBJ2-2; 7 bases are a match to TRBD2. The CDR3 is 14 amino acids. The germline CDR1 and CDR2 sequences are DFQATT and SNEGSKA (reference sequence). J gave up 1 base and V 6 bases, and 5 bases lay outside the gene matches.

This clonotype was recorded many times. An end of the junction does not agree with germline; a read error may underlie this. The V and J genes are TRBV12-3 or TRBV12-4 and TRBJ2-7; 8 bases map to TRBD1. CDR3 length: 14 amino acids. In DNA, the CDR3 is TGTGCCAGCAGAAAGCAGGGGGCAATTTCCCCGGCCATATTC. Amino acids: CASRKQGAISPAIF.

This clonotype showed up just a few times. A much bigger clone sits one base away, suggesting this may be a read error. The chain recombines TRBV5-1 with TRBJ1-3; D is undetermined. The CDR3 loop spans 16 amino acids. Looked up from germline, CDR1 is SGHRS and CDR2 is YFSETQ. V was cut by 7 bases and J by 3 bases, with 20 bases left in between. In DNA form, the CDR3 reads TGCGCCAGCGCTGATGGGTTAGCCTGGGGTGGAAACACCATATATTTT. This encodes CASADGLAWGGNTIYF.

Many counts were recorded for this clonotype. The CDR3 DNA is TGTGCCAGCAGCAAGTACAGGGGGAGTCAGCCCCAGCATTTT. Translated, it gives CASSKYRGSQPQHF. The rearrangement uses TRBV11-3 and TRBJ1-5, with 8 positions matching TRBD1. Germline-derived CDR1 and CDR2 are SGHNT and YENEEA. The length of the CDR3 is 14 residues. Trimming cost V 5 bases and J 6 bases; bases outside gene matches: 6.

Many counts were recorded for this clonotype. This sequence joins TRBV6-6 and TRBJ2-5; D possibly corresponds to TRBD1 (6 bases). The CDR3 runs 13 residues. The germline V gene encodes CDR1 MNHNY and CDR2 SVGAGI (reference sequence). Trimming cost V 11 bases and J 4 bases, with 17 bases left between them. This CDR3 reads CAAGSQGRETQYF. The CDR3 nucleotides read TGTGCCGCCGGGTCCCAGGGGAGAGAGACCCAGTACTTC.

This clonotype came up many times. The CDR3 sequence is CAISEGLAGGPNPPDTQYF. The CDR3 nucleotides read TGTGCCATCAGTGAAGGGCTAGCGGGGGGGCCAAATCCCCCAGATACGCAGTATTTT. The rearrangement joins TRBV10-3 to TRBJ2-3; 12 nucleotides agree with TRBD2. V was clipped by 3 bases and J by 4 bases; unmatched bases: 14. Germline CDR1 ENHRY, CDR2 SYGVKD. The CDR3 contains 19 residues.

There are many counts of this clonotype. The chain couples TRBV7-2 to TRBJ2-5; TRBD1 matches at 7 bases. V shed 7 bases and J 3 bases; nucleotides not matched to a gene: 5. Germline V gene sequence: CDR1 SGHTA, CDR2 FQGNSA. This CDR3 is 13 amino acids long. CDR3 sequence: CASTYRGEETQYF. DNA of the CDR3: TGTGCCAGCACCTACAGGGGAGAAGAGACCCAGTACTTC.

A remark on this clonotype: This may be a read error, as it is one base from a much larger clone. This sequence joins TRBV20-1 and TRBJ2-1; 8 nucleotides line up with TRBD2. The CDR3 consists of 14 residues. Germline values: CDR1 DFQATT, CDR2 SNEGSKA (reference sequence). CDR3 nucleotide sequence: TGCAGTTTTATCGGGGGGGCCTCCTACAATGAGAAGTTCTTC. Encoded protein: CSFIGGASYNEKFF.

In this sample, this clonotype turned up many times. V is TRBV20-1 and J is TRBJ1-3, with a possible D match to TRBD1 (5 bases). The CDR3 sequence is 14 residues long. Germline loops: CDR1 DFQATT, CDR2 SNEGSKA (reference sequence). Trimming removed 0 bases at V and 2 bases at J, with 8 bases between. CDR3 region: CSARDQGPGNTIYF. The DNA for the CDR3 is TGCAGTGCTAGAGATCAGGGACCTGGAAACACCATATATTTT.

Many counts were recorded for this clonotype. The chain recombines TRBV5-1 with TRBJ2-1; no clear D. V lost 5 bases and J 0 bases, leaving 9 bases between the germline ends. The CDR3 runs to 14 residues. Per the germline V gene, CDR1 is SGHRS and CDR2 is YFSETQ. CDR3 bases: TGCGCCAGCAGTCGTGGTGACTCCTACAATGAGCAGTTCTTC. Translated: CASSRGDSYNEQFF.

This clonotype was recorded at least ten times. The gene calls are TRBV7-9 and TRBJ2-7; possibly TRBD1 for D (6 bases). V dropped 3 bases and J dropped 2 bases, with 14 bases sitting between them. The CDR3 is made up of 15 amino acids. Per germline, CDR1 SEHNR and CDR2 FQNEAQ (reference sequence). In DNA, the CDR3 is TGTGCCAGCAGCTTTTTGCAGGGGACCGCCTACGAGCAGTACTTC. Translation gives CASSFLQGTAYEQYF.

Many counts were recorded for this clonotype. V gene TRBV20-1 combines with J gene TRBJ2-5; 7 positions agree with TRBD1. V was clipped by 0 bases and J by 1 base; unmatched bases: 2. From germline, CDR1 is DFQATT and CDR2 SNEGSKA (reference sequence). This CDR3 has 14 residues. The CDR3 reads CSARDNRGQETQYF. CDR3 coding DNA: TGCAGTGCTAGAGATAACAGGGGCCAAGAGACCCAGTACTTC.

The chain couples TRBV18 to TRBJ2-5, with a weak D call TRBD1 (5 bases). V gave up 5 bases and J gave up 5 bases, with 21 bases separating them. This CDR3 contains 16 residues. Per the germline V gene, CDR1 is KGHSH and CDR2 is LQKENI. CDR3 DNA sequence: TGTGCCAGCTCATCCTCACTTCCAGGGTTCGGTGAGACCCAGTACTTC. It yields the protein CASSSSLPGFGETQYF.

In this sample, this clonotype turned up many times. The chain employs TRBV19 and TRBJ1-1; 7 bases map to TRBD1. The CDR3 covers 13 residues. CDR1 is LNHDA, CDR2 SQIVND, per germline (reference sequence). J gave up 10 bases and V 5 bases, and 10 bases lay outside the gene matches. CDR3: CASSVDRDRGAFF. CDR3 sequence (DNA): TGTGCCAGTAGTGTTGACAGGGATCGAGGAGCTTTCTTT. Looking up the rest from reference TRBV19 and TRBJ1-1 gives the full variable domain: DGGITQSPKYLFRKEGQNVTLSCEQNLNHDAMYWYRQDPGQGLRLIYYSQIVNDFQKGDIAEGYSVSREKKESFPLTVTSAQKNPTAFYLCASSVDRDRGAFFGQGTRLTVV.